These 28 T cell receptor beta chains came from one sample sequenced in a study of a mutant IDH1 vaccine in newly diagnosed glioma. Their antigens remain unidentified. Time point of the sample: week 35, safety follow-up. The content of each vaccine dose was 300 ug of mutant IDH1 20-mer peptide, and topical imiquimod accompanied it. Profiling relied on immunoSEQ multiplex PCR, and the TCRdb table lists in-frame clones only, not all of them. This sample yields about 64,000 clones, of which roughly 74% are seen a single time; around 4.5% belongs to the top ten. The sequencing here drew on PBMCs, taken from a glioma patient whose treatment included an IDH1 peptide vaccine. The receptors here all came from a man in his fifties or sixties with glioma.

This chain links TRBV19 with TRBJ1-1, with D maybe TRBD1 (6 bases). Per the germline V gene, CDR1 is LNHDA and CDR2 is SQIVND (reference sequence). V was trimmed by 4 bases and J by 6 bases, leaving 9 bases between them. The CDR3 is 12 amino acids. Here the CDR3 reads CASSTGQSEAFF. The CDR3 DNA reads TGTGCCAGTAGTACCGGACAGTCTGAAGCTTTCTTT.

V is TRBV4-1 and J is TRBJ2-2; no reliable D call. The CDR3 runs 13 residues. Germline V gene lookup returns CDR1 MGHRA and CDR2 YSYEKL. V was clipped by 4 bases and J by 3 bases, with 6 bases between them. The CDR3 region is CASSPQYTGELFF. The CDR3 nucleotides read TGCGCCAGCAGCCCGCAATACACCGGGGAGCTGTTTTTT.

This chain uses TRBV29-1 with TRBJ2-5; D is unresolved. V lost 3 bases and J 1 base, leaving 12 bases between the germline ends. The CDR3 totals 14 residues. Germline assignment: CDR1 SQVTM and CDR2 ANQGSEA. The CDR3 loop is CSVDLAGTQETQYF. CDR3 bases: TGCAGCGTTGACTTGGCAGGCACCCAAGAGACCCAGTACTTC.

The chain has TRBV27 and TRBJ2-2; D gene ambiguous. The germline V gene encodes CDR1 MNHEY and CDR2 SMNVEV (reference sequence). The germline V and J ends were trimmed by 5 bases and 0 bases, with 4 bases remaining between them. The CDR3 is 13 residues long. The CDR3 nucleotides are TGTGCCAGCAGTACAGCGAACACCGGGGAGCTGTTTTTT. Amino acids: CASSTANTGELFF.

V and J are TRBV29-1 and TRBJ2-5; TRBD2 matches at 7 bases. Germline V gene data show CDR1 as SQVTM and CDR2 as ANQGSEA. Losses at the gene ends were 6 bases for V and 5 bases for J; bases not matched to a gene: 6. CDR3 length equals 12 residues. The CDR3 nucleotides are TGCAGCGTCCTAGTGGGAGGGGAGACCCAGTACTTC. Protein product: CSVLVGGETQYF.

Here the CDR3 reads CSAERDGGYTF. CDR3 nucleotide sequence: TGCAGTGCCGAAAGGGATGGAGGCTACACCTTC. The chain links TRBV20-1 to TRBJ1-2; D not certain. Trimming left V 6 bases short and J 8 bases short, with 13 bases between. Per the germline V gene, CDR1 is DFQATT and CDR2 is SNEGSKA (reference sequence). This CDR3 region has 11 residues.

The CDR3 DNA follows: TGTGCCAGCAGCCAAGAGGGCAGGGGCTCGGAAAAACTGTTTTTT. Translated, it gives CASSQEGRGSEKLFF. This chain joins TRBV4-2 and TRBJ1-4; tentative D call: TRBD1 (6 bases). The V gene lost 0 bases and the J gene lost 8 bases, with 13 bases spanning the gap. Germline V gene lookup returns CDR1 LGHNA and CDR2 YNFKEQ. This CDR3 is built from 15 residues.

This sequence joins TRBV18 and TRBJ2-4; D perhaps matches TRBD1 (6 bases). V gave up 3 bases and J gave up 8 bases, with 11 bases separating them. The CDR3 contains 13 residues. The V gene's germline CDR1 is KGHSH and CDR2 LQKENI. In DNA, the CDR3 is TGTGCCAGCTCACCCGGACAGAGGGACATTCAGTACTTC. Translating gives CASSPGQRDIQYF.

This chain links TRBV11-3 with TRBJ2-3, with 8 bases lining up with TRBD1. After removal of 5 bases from V and 2 bases from J, the junction contained 6 bases not matched to a gene. Germline V gives CDR1 SGHNT, CDR2 YENEEA. The CDR3 spans 15 residues. DNA for the CDR3: TGTGCCAGCAGCACGGGACAGGCGTTCACAGATACGCAGTATTTT. This translates into CASSTGQAFTDTQYF.

V is TRBV4-3 and J is TRBJ1-1; D unclear. Germline values: CDR1 LGHNA, CDR2 YSLEER. The CDR3 is 12 residues long. Trimming stripped 0 bases from V and 11 bases from J, with 10 bases between. DNA for the CDR3: TGCGCCAGCAGCCAAGATGGGAGGGTTGCTTTCTTT. Translating it yields CASSQDGRVAFF.

This clone has more than one count but fewer than ten. V is TRBV7-9 and J is TRBJ1-1; D possibly corresponds to TRBD1 (5 bases). V was clipped by 0 bases and J by 6 bases, with 11 bases between them. From germline, CDR1 is SEHNR and CDR2 FQNEAQ (reference sequence). This CDR3 spans 14 amino acids. CDR3 region: CASSLARGGAEAFF. The CDR3 nucleotides are TGTGCCAGCAGCTTAGCAAGGGGAGGCGCTGAAGCTTTCTTT. Full variable domain (remainder filled in from reference TRBV7-9 and TRBJ1-1): DTGVSQNPRHKITKRGQNVTFRCDPISEHNRLYWYRQTLGQGPEFLTYFQNEAQLEKSRLLSDRFSAERPKGSFSTLEIQRTEQGDSAMYLCASSLARGGAEAFFGQGTRLTVV.

The CDR3 is CASSLTSSRGNEQFF. The CDR3 bases are TGTGCCAGCAGCTTGACTAGTTCTCGGGGCAATGAGCAGTTCTTC. The chain uses TRBV7-9 and TRBJ2-1, with a possible D match to TRBD2 (6 bases). The CDR3 is made up of 15 amino acids. V lost 3 bases and J 6 bases, leaving 15 bases between the germline ends. Germline CDR1 is SEHNR and CDR2 is FQNEAQ (reference sequence). The full variable domain, rest sourced from reference TRBV7-9 and TRBJ2-1, is DTGVSQNPRHKITKRGQNVTFRCDPISEHNRLYWYRQTLGQGPEFLTYFQNEAQLEKSRLLSDRFSAERPKGSFSTLEIQRTEQGDSAMYLCASSLTSSRGNEQFFGPGTRLTVL.

The genes are TRBV13 and TRBJ1-4, with D possibly being TRBD1 (6 bases). With 0 bases removed from V and 8 bases from J, the gap between germline ends came to 13 bases. Germline CDR1 reads PRHDT; CDR2 reads FYEKMQ (reference sequence). The CDR3 runs to 15 residues. Here the CDR3 reads CASSLGRGAGEKLFF. The CDR3 region has the DNA TGTGCCAGCAGCTTAGGTCGGGGGGCAGGGGAAAAACTGTTTTTT. Supplemented by reference TRBV13 and TRBJ1-4, the full variable domain reads AAGVIQSPRHLIKEKRETATLKCYPIPRHDTVYWYQQGPGQDPQFLISFYEKMQSDKGSIPDRFSAQQFSDYHSELNMSSLELGDSALYFCASSLGRGAGEKLFFGSGTQLSVL.

V is TRBV25-1 and J is TRBJ2-7; the D call may be TRBD1 or TRBD2 (5 bases each). Looked up from germline, CDR1 is MGHDK and CDR2 is SYGVNS. The CDR3 sequence is 13 residues long. V lost 2 bases to trimming and J lost 2 bases, with 7 bases between them. CDR3 region: CASSELGAYEQYF. CDR3 nucleotides: TGTGCCAGCAGTGAACTGGGGGCCTACGAGCAGTACTTC.

This clone occurred once. The chain has TRBV30 and TRBJ1-2; possibly TRBD1 for D (5 bases). The CDR3 runs 13 residues. The V gene lost 1 base and the J gene lost 7 bases, with 13 bases spanning the gap. CDR1 and CDR2 (germline): GTSNPN, SVGIG (reference sequence). The chain's CDR3 is CAWSGVEGSGYTF. Written as DNA, the CDR3 is TGTGCCTGGAGTGGGGTCGAGGGGAGTGGCTACACCTTC.

The rearrangement joins TRBV14 to TRBJ2-3, with 9 bases fitting TRBD2. The CDR3 extends over 17 amino acids. The V and J ends lost 4 bases and 6 bases, in that order; junction bases with no gene match: 14. Looked up from germline, CDR1 is SGHDN and CDR2 is FVKESK. Here the CDR3 reads CASSRAASGAPRDTQYF. As DNA, the CDR3 is TGTGCCAGCAGCCGGGCTGCTAGCGGGGCCCCCCGGGATACGCAGTATTTT.

The rearrangement uses TRBV6-5 and TRBJ2-7; possibly TRBD1 for D (6 bases). V dropped 4 bases and J dropped 0 bases, with 13 bases sitting between them. CDR1 is MNHEY and CDR2 is SVGAGI in the germline V gene. The CDR3 length is 15 residues. CDR3 loop: CASSSLSTGSYEQYF. Written as DNA, the CDR3 is TGTGCCAGCAGTTCCCTTTCGACAGGCTCCTACGAGCAGTACTTC.

The chain has TRBV30 and TRBJ2-2; no firm D call. Germline assignment: CDR1 GTSNPN and CDR2 SVGIG (reference sequence). The CDR3 is 12 residues long. V was trimmed by 2 bases and J by 1 base, leaving 2 bases between them. This CDR3 is CAWSRNTGELFF. CDR3 in DNA: TGTGCCTGGAGTAGGAACACCGGGGAGCTGTTTTTT.

This clone was detected only once. The chain links TRBV5-6 to TRBJ1-6; D unresolved. The germline V gene encodes CDR1 SGHDT and CDR2 YYEEEE. The CDR3 consists of 15 residues. Trimming took off 0 bases at V and 6 bases at J, with 10 bases between the two ends. The CDR3 nucleotides are TGTGCCAGCAGCTTGGACGGTCTAGGTAATTCACCCCTCCACTTT. As protein: CASSLDGLGNSPLHF.

The J gene is TRBJ2-7, the V gene TRBV5-1, with D possibly TRBD2 on 6 matching bases. The CDR3 consists of 14 residues. CDR1 is SGHRS, CDR2 YFSETQ, per germline. Trimming took off 7 bases at V and 4 bases at J, with 18 bases between the two ends. CDR3: CASGLADGGYEQYF. The CDR3, as DNA: TGCGCCAGCGGACTGGCGGACGGGGGATACGAGCAGTACTTC.

The genes are TRBV5-1 and TRBJ2-1; 10 bases are a match to TRBD1. Germline-derived CDR1 and CDR2 are SGHRS and YFSETQ. Trimming cost V 0 bases and J 7 bases; bases outside gene matches: 4. This CDR3 has 15 residues. This CDR3 reads CASSLGDRGRNEQFF. DNA of the CDR3: TGCGCCAGCAGCTTGGGGGACAGGGGCAGAAATGAGCAGTTCTTC.

The J gene is TRBJ2-7, the V gene TRBV19; 11 nucleotides align to TRBD1. The CDR3 is 15 residues long. Looked up from germline, CDR1 is LNHDA and CDR2 is SQIVND (reference sequence). Germline trimming cut 3 bases from V and 5 bases from J; bases unmatched to any gene: 6. CDR3 residues: CASSILGQGADEQYF. The CDR3 DNA sequence: TGTGCCAGTAGTATCCTTGGACAGGGGGCCGACGAGCAGTACTTC.

V gene TRBV4-2 combines with J gene TRBJ2-3; TRBD1 matches 8 bases. The ends lost 0 bases at V and 3 bases at J; junction bases unmatched: 5. CDR3 size: 16 residues. Germline V CDR1 and CDR2: LGHNA, YNFKEQ. The CDR3, as DNA: TGTGCCAGCAGCCAAGATCCCCACAGGGGGACAGATACGCAGTATTTT. Protein sequence: CASSQDPHRGTDTQYF.

The CDR3 is CASSLTSGGDIDYNEQFF. The CDR3 nucleotides read TGTGCCAGCAGCTTGACTAGCGGGGGGGATATAGACTACAATGAGCAGTTCTTC. The chain employs TRBV5-6 and TRBJ2-1; TRBD2 agrees at 13 bases. Germline values: CDR1 SGHDT, CDR2 YYEEEE. The CDR3 runs 18 residues. V shed 1 base and J 3 bases; nucleotides not matched to a gene: 7.

The table lists this clone with a few counts. The chain employs TRBV27 and TRBJ2-7, with D maybe TRBD1 (6 bases). Germline CDR1 reads MNHEY; CDR2 reads SMNVEV (reference sequence). Deletions cut 5 bases from V and 6 bases from J, with 14 bases between. The CDR3 consists of 13 residues. CDR3 DNA sequence: TGTGCCAGCAGTGCCGGGACATCGGGCGAGCAGTACTTC. Translating gives CASSAGTSGEQYF.

The chain recombines TRBV5-1 with TRBJ1-1; maybe TRBD1 (5 bases). This CDR3 region has 16 residues. Germline V gene sequence: CDR1 SGHRS, CDR2 YFSETQ. V lost 3 bases, J lost 5 bases, and 20 bases lay in between. CDR3 nucleotide sequence: TGCGCCAGCAGCTCGGAACGACAGAGGGTAAGGACTGAAGCTTTCTTT. Amino acids: CASSSERQRVRTEAFF.

In its sample, this clone was seen a few times. J is TRBJ1-4 and V is TRBV19; D is undetermined. CDR1 LNHDA and CDR2 SQIVND come from the germline V gene (reference sequence). This CDR3 spans 11 amino acids. Between the trimmed V and J ends, which lost 3 bases and 8 bases, there was a span of 4 bases. In DNA, the CDR3 is TGTGCCAGTAGTATCACGGAAAAACTGTTTTTT. Residues: CASSITEKLFF.

This clone was recorded once. The V call is TRBV13, the J call TRBJ1-3; D gene unclear. This CDR3 has 14 residues. Trimming stripped 3 bases from V and 0 bases from J, with 6 bases between. Germline CDR1 is PRHDT and CDR2 is FYEKMQ (reference sequence). The CDR3 nucleotides read TGTGCCAGCAGCTTTGGGTTCTCTGGAAACACCATATATTTT. Translation: CASSFGFSGNTIYF.